The clone carrying this T cell receptor (delta chain) has at least ten counts. The sample comes from a study of γδ T cells in repeated Plasmodium falciparum infection. Overall study: Timepoints: baseline, immediately before selected infections, and 21 days after every infection. Malian gammadelta TCRs were studied during no-transmission periods and across acute malaria episodes.

TCRdb redid the clone calls on the multiplex PCR reads with CATT. The sample includes about 89,000 delta-chain clones, over 1.1% of them seen just once. The sequence was collected from a pool of human donors (malaria-infected and uninfected, not separated). Sample: gamma-delta T cells from blood.

DNA of the CDR3: TGTGCAAAGTCATCACTTCCGACCGATAAACTCATCTTT. Its protein is CAKSSLPTDKLIF. This chain joins TRDV3 and TRDJ1; D possibly corresponds to TRDD2 (5 bases). The CDR3 totals 13 residues. Germline CDR1 TVYSNPD, CDR2 GDNSRS (reference sequence).